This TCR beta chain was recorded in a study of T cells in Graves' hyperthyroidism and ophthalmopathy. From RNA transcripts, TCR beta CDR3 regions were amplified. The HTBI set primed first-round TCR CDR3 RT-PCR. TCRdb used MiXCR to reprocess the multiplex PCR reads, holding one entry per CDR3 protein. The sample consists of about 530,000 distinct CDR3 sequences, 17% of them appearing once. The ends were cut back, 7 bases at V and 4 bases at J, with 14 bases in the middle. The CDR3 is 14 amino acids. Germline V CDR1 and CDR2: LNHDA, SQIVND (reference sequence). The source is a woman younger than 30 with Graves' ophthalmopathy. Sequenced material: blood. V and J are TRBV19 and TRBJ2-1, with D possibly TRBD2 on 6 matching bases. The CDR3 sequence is CASTAGLIYNEQFF. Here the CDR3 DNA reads TGTGCCAGTACCGCGGGGCTTATATACAATGAGCAGTTCTTC.